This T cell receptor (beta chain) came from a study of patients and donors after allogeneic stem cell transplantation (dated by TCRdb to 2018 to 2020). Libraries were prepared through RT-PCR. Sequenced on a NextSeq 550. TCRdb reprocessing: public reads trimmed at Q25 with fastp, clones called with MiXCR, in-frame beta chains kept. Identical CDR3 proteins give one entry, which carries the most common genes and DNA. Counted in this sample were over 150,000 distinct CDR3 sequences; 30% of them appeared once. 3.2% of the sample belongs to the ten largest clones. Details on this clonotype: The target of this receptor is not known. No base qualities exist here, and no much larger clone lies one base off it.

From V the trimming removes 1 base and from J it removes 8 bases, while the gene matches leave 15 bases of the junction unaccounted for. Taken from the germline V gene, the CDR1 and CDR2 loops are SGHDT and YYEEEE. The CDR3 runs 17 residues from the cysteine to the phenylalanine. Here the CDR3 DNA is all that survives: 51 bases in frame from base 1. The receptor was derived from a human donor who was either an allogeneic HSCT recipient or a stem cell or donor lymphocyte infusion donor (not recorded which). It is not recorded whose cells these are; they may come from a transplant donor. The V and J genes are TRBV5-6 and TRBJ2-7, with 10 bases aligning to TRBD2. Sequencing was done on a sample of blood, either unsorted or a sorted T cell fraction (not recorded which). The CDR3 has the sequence CASSLPLTGSSGRQQYF. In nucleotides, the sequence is TGTGCCAGCAGCTTGCCCCTTACAGGGAGTAGCGGGAGGCAGCAGTACTTC. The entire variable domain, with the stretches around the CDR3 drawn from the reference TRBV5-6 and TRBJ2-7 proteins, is DAGVTQSPTHLIKTRGQQVTLRCSPKSGHDTVSWYQQALGQGPQFIFQYYEEEERQRGNFPDRFSGHQFPNYSSELNVNALLLGDSALYLCASSLPLTGSSGRQQYFGPGTRLTVT.